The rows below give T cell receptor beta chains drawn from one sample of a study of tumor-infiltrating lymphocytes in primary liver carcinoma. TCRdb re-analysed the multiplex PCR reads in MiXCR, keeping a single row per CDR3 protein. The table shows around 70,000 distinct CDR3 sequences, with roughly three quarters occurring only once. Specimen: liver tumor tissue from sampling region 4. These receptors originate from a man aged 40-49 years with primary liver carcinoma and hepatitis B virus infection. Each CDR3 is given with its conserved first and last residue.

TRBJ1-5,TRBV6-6,CASSVIGADQPQHF
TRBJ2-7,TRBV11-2,CASLTDTAYEQYF
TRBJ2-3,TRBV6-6,CACSHGLRTVDTQYF
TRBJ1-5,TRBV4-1,CASSRTTGDQPQHF
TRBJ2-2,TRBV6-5,CASSRARRTGELFF
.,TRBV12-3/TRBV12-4,CANSQQGGQPQYF
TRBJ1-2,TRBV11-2,CTNGGARMNGYTF
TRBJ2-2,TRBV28,CASSLLGPTGDLFF
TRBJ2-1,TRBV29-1,CSVGLSRNERFF
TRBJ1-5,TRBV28,CASSLPGTSNQPQHF
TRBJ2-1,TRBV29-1,CSVEDRGRAQFF
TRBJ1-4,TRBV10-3,CAVSPGTGDNEKVFF
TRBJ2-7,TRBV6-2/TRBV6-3,CATRDGDSSYELYF
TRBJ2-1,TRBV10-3,CAISESLALRSPRAEQFF
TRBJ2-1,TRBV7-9,CASSSREGVRINEQFF
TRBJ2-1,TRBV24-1,CATSVRLNNEQFF
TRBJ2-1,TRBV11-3,CASDLSGTSGRGEQFF
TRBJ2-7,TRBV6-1,CASSEPLENHREQYF
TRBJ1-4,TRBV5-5,CASSPGGAEEKLFF
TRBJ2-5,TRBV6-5,CASSLTPLQRQYF
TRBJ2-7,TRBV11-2,CASSLSAGISYEQYF
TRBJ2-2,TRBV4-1,CASIQNGNTEELFF
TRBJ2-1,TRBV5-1,CASSSRQGSYNEQFF
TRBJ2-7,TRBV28,CASSSPQRGPYEQYF
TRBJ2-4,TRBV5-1,CASSSSLGGRDFQYF
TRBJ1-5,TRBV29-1,CSVQGYGGHPQHF
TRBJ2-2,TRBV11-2,CARSYWGGNVGELFF
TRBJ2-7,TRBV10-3,CAISEAIGSQGLSYEQYF
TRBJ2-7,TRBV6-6,CASSYQNSAPSYEQYF
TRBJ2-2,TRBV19,CATGTGGAWELFF
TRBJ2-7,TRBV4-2,CANTRLSGVYKSYEQYF
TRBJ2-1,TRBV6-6,CANSSTYDLAGNEQFF
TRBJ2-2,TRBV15,CATSSETSANTGELFF
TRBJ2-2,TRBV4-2,CASSRTTSGRGTGELVF
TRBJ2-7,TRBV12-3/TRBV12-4,CASSLIHSDYEQYF
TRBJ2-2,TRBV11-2,CAGSFDRDGVGTRELFF
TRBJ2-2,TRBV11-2,CASNIDRDRVGTGELFF
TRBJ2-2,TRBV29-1,CNVEMSANTGELFF
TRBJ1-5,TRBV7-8,CASSLGPVSNQPQHF
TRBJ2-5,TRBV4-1,CTSSQDMLAETQHF
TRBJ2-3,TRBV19,CASSPLAGDTQYF
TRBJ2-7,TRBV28,CVSSFGDRGPGEYF